This is a list of T cell receptor beta chains from one sample in a study of T cell repertoires in cytomegalovirus infection. TCRdb re-derived calls from the reads in MiXCR, one entry per CDR3 protein. The table has roughly 80,000 distinct CDR3 sequences, about 24% seen once. These receptors are not linked to any known antigen. The sequencing here drew on CD8+ T cells from cultured PBMCs, taken from culture after CMV antigen stimulation. The receptors were gathered from a human donor in good health (CMV status not recorded). Some clones in this sample may be carry-over from other donors' samples. Both conserved end residues are part of each CDR3.

TRBV7-4,17,CASSLARAGLSTDTQYF
TRBV4-1,16,CASSQDRTNYNSPLHF
TRBV6-2/TRBV6-3,14,CASSYPTGANVLTF
TRBV9,14,CASSDGAGNSPLHF
TRBV7-8,13,CASSLDGKNIQYF
TRBV30,15,CAWSVLAGGPGEQFF
TRBV12-5,13,CASGFQTNTEAFF
TRBV5-6,14,CASSLGEGLYTIYF
TRBV4-3,16,CASSQDLSGYGNTIYF
TRBV23-1,15,CASSQWQGWRQPQHF
TRBV7-2,14,CASSLARRGDEAFF
TRBV28,16,CASTPGHLETTGELFF
TRBV9,16,CASSVEGLASQETQYF
TRBV2,14,CASSEGRGAETQYF
TRBV27,13,CASSLQWQGEQYF
TRBV7-9,15,CASSSPTGANTEAFF
TRBV27,15,CASTLGGSSYNEQFF
TRBV19,12,CASSSGIGEQYF
TRBV15,15,CATCAGLAGGTEQFF
TRBV4-1,13,CASSQFPGEEQYF
TRBV15,15,CATSRDSSLNYGYTF
TRBV28,16,CASSGPTLGGNTEAFF
TRBV7-9,17,CASSTGLAGGPGDTQYF
TRBV18,15,CASSARDYPSYEQYF
TRBV5-6,12,CASTQTGPEQYF
TRBV19,16,CATSGTGTGVNQPQHF